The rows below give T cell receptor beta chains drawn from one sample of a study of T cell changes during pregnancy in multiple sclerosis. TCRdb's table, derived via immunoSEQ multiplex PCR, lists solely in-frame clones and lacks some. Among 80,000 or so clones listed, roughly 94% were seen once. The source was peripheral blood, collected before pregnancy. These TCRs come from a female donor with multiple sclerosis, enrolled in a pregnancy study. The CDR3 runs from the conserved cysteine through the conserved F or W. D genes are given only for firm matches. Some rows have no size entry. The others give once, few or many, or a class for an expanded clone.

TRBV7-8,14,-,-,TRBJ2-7,TGTGCCAGCAGCGATAGCGGTACGGGGAACGAGCAGTACTTC,CASSDSGTGNEQYF
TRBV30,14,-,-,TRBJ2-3,TGTGCCTGGAGTTTAGCGGCACGCACAGATACGCAGTATTTT,CAWSLAARTDTQYF
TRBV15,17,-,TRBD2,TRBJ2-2,TGTGCCACCAGCAGAGAGCGTCGCGGGAGACTTACCGGGGAGCTGTTTTTT,CATSRERRGRLTGELFF
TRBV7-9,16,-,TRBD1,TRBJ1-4,TGTGCCAGCAGCCATAGCCAGGGACAGCCAGATGAAAAACTGTTTTTT,CASSHSQGQPDEKLFF
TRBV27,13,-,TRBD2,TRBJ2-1,TGTGCCAGCAGACTAGCGGGAGGCAATGAGCAGTTCTTC,CASRLAGGNEQFF
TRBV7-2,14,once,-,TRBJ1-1,TGTGCCAGCAGCTTAGTGCGGGTCGACACTGAAGCTTTCTTT,CASSLVRVDTEAFF
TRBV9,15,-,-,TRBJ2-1,TGTGCCAGCAGCGTAGTGGCCTTTAACTACAATGAGCAGTTCTTC,CASSVVAFNYNEQFF
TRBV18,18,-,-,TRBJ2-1,TGTGCCAGCGAAACCAGCGACGCCGGGACATACTATTACAATGAGCAGTTCTTC,CASETSDAGTYYYNEQFF
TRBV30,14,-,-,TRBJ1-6,TGTGCCTGGAGTGACGGGGGTGGGGAATCACCCCTCCACTTT,CAWSDGGGESPLHF
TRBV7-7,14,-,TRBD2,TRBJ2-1,TGTGCTAGCAGCTTAAGACTAGCGGGAGGTGAGCAGTTCTTC,CASSLRLAGGEQFF
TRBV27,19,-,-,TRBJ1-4,TGTGCCAGCAGTTTATACGGTGGGAGGGGTGGAGGAACTAATGAAAAACTGTTTTTT,CASSLYGGRGGGTNEKLFF
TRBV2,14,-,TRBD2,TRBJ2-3,TGTGCCAGCCGTCTAGCGGGCCGCACAGATACGCAGTATTTT,CASRLAGRTDTQYF
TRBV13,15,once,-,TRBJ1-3,TGTGCCAGCAGCTTACTCGGACTTAAAGGAAACACCATATATTTT,CASSLLGLKGNTIYF
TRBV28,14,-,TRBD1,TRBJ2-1,TGTGCCAGCAACTTGTGGACAGGGGTCAATGAGCAGTTCTTC,CASNLWTGVNEQFF
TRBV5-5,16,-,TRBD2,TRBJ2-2,TGTGCCAGCAGCCCAGGGACTAGCGGGGGACCCGGGGAGCTGTTTTTT,CASSPGTSGGPGELFF
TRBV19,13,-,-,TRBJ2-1,TGTGCCAGTAACGAGGGCGAAGCGGGTGAGCAGTTCTTC,CASNEGEAGEQFF
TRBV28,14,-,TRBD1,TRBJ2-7,TGTGCCAGCAGTTTAGGCCAGGGGGCGTACGAGCAGTACTTC,CASSLGQGAYEQYF
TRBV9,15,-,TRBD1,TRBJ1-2,TGTGCCAGCAGCGCGGGGGGACAGGGGATCTATGGCTACACCTTC,CASSAGGQGIYGYTF
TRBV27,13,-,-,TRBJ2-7,TGTGCCAGCAGTCTACGAGACAGCTACGAGCAGTACTTC,CASSLRDSYEQYF
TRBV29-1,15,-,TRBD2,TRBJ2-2,TGCAGCGTCCCCGGGGAAGCGGGAAACACCGGGGAGCTGTTTTTT,CSVPGEAGNTGELFF
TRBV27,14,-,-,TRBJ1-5,TGTGCCAGCAGTTTATCAGGGGTTGGTCAGCCCCAGCATTTT,CASSLSGVGQPQHF
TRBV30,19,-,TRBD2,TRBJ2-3,TGTGCCTGGACAGGGACTAGCGGGAGGGTGTCGTTTGGCACAGATACGCAGTATTTT,CAWTGTSGRVSFGTDTQYF
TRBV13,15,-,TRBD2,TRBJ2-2,TGTGCCAGCAGCATAGGAATAGCGGGATCCGGGGAGCTGTTTTTT,CASSIGIAGSGELFF
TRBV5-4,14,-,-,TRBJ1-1,TGTGCCAGCAGCTGGGGAGGGGGGAACACTGAAGCTTTCTTT,CASSWGGGNTEAFF
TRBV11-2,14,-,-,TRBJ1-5,TGTGCCAGCAGCTTAGCTGGCAACAAGAAGCCCCAGCATTTT,CASSLAGNKKPQHF
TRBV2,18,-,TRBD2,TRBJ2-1,TGTGCCAGCAGAGATGGGATGGCCGGGACTAGCGGGAGGAATGAGCAGTTCTTC,CASRDGMAGTSGRNEQFF
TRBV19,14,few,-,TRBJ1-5,TGTGCCAGTAGTATAGTTGAGGTCCGTCAGCCCCAGCATTTT,CASSIVEVRQPQHF
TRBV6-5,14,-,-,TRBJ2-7,TGTGCCAGCAAACCGGGACACCTAGTCCACGAGCAGTACTTC,CASKPGHLVHEQYF
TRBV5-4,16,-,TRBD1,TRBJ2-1,TGTGCCAGCAGCTTTGAGGGGGCGGTCTCCTACAATGAGCAGTTCTTC,CASSFEGAVSYNEQFF
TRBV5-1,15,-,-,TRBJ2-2,TGCGCCAGCAGCTTGGAGCTAGTGAACACCGGGGAGCTGTTTTTT,CASSLELVNTGELFF